These 9 T cell receptor beta chains originate from one sample sequenced in a study of blood T cell repertoires in COVID-19. Sequenced by immunoSEQ multiplex PCR; TCRdb stores in-frame clones only, minus some. The repertoire holds 50,000 to 55,000 clones, with 87% as singletons. Source material: peripheral blood. These receptors came from a man aged 50 to 59 with active COVID-19.

The chain links TRBV5-6 to TRBJ1-2; D is unresolved. V was pared by 0 bases and J by 4 bases, with 7 bases between. CDR1 and CDR2 from the germline V gene are SGHDT and YYEEEE. The length of the CDR3 is 13 residues. CDR3 coding DNA: TGTGCCAGCAGCTTGGCAGAAACCTATGGCTACACCTTC. Its translation is CASSLAETYGYTF.

V usage is TRBV13 and J usage is TRBJ1-6; D remains ambiguous. Germline assignment: CDR1 PRHDT and CDR2 FYEKMQ (reference sequence). CDR3 length: 14 amino acids. Trimming cost V 0 bases and J 7 bases, with 7 bases left between them. The CDR3 coding sequence is TGTGCCAGCAGCTTAGGGGTACGGAATTCACCCCTCCACTTT. It translates to CASSLGVRNSPLHF.

As for this clone: The same CDR3 is also encoded by other DNA sequences in this sample. This sequence joins TRBV7-9 and TRBJ2-7; TRBD1 is a possible D gene (5 bases). The CDR3 length is 13 residues. The V gene's germline CDR1 is SEHNR and CDR2 FQNEAQ (reference sequence). V shed 2 bases and J shed 5 bases, with 10 bases lying between them. The CDR3 DNA follows: TGTGCCAGCAGCTTAACAGGCTACGACGAGCAGTACTTC. As protein: CASSLTGYDEQYF.

V usage is TRBV4-2 and J usage is TRBJ1-2; the match to TRBD1 covers 7 bases. V shed 1 base and J 3 bases; nucleotides not matched to a gene: 5. CDR3 length: 15 amino acids. The germline gives CDR1 LGHNA, CDR2 YNFKEQ. The CDR3 loop is CASSQGFTGDYGYTF. The CDR3 DNA is TGTGCCAGCAGCCAAGGATTTACAGGGGACTATGGCTACACCTTC.

This clone was picked up one time. The J gene is TRBJ2-7, the V gene TRBV6-5, with TRBD2 matching 9 bases. This CDR3 has 16 amino acids. J was trimmed by 2 bases and V by 0 bases; bases with no gene match: 5. Germline V CDR1 and CDR2: MNHEY, SVGAGI. The CDR3, as DNA: TGTGCCAGCAGTTACTCCCTTCTAGCGGGGCCCTACGAGCAGTACTTC. Translating gives CASSYSLLAGPYEQYF.

V gene TRBV2 combines with J gene TRBJ2-1, with 15 bases that match TRBD2. With 7 bases clipped from V and 6 bases from J, the junction kept 10 bases outside the gene matches. Germline assignment: CDR1 SNHLY and CDR2 FYNNEI. The CDR3 loop spans 17 amino acids. The DNA of the CDR3 is TGTGCCAGCAATGGACTAGCGGGAGGGCAATCGGCCAATGAGCAGTTCTTC. Translating it yields CASNGLAGGQSANEQFF.

This clone occurred a few times. DNA for the CDR3: TGTGCCAGCAGCAAAGACGCAGGCCGGGGGATTTCTGGAAACACCATATATTTT. Encoded protein: CASSKDAGRGISGNTIYF. This chain uses TRBV5-6 with TRBJ1-3, with D possibly TRBD1 on 5 matching bases. In germline, CDR1 is SGHDT, CDR2 YYEEEE. V was pared by 4 bases and J by 1 base, with 21 bases between. The CDR3 sequence is 18 residues long.

The rearrangement links TRBV30 to TRBJ1-2; D is perhaps TRBD1 (5 bases). Trimming removed 2 bases at V and 8 bases at J, with 9 bases between. CDR3 length: 11 amino acids. CDR1 is GTSNPN and CDR2 is SVGIG in the germline V gene (reference sequence). This CDR3 is CAWSSSGGYTF. The CDR3 region has the DNA TGTGCCTGGAGTTCATCAGGGGGCTACACCTTC.

The table lists this clone with a count of one. V usage is TRBV7-8 and J usage is TRBJ2-7; TRBD1 matches 8 bases. V trimming: 2 bases; J trimming: 4 bases; junction bases outside the gene matches: 7. Germline V lookup: CDR1 SGHVS, CDR2 FQNEAQ. The CDR3 length is 15 residues. As DNA, the CDR3 is TGTGCCAGCAGCTTATCCCTCCACAGGGGGTACGAGCAGTACTTC. Its translation: CASSLSLHRGYEQYF.